This T cell receptor (beta chain) was obtained from a study of T-cell memory formation after mild COVID-19. TCRdb itself ran the 5' RACE reads through MiXCR, one entry per CDR3 protein. The sample records fewer than 250,000 distinct CDR3 sequences, 27% being singletons. Between the trimmed V and J ends, which lost 8 bases and 3 bases, there was a span of 24 bases. The CDR3 length is 17 residues. V is TRBV12-3 or TRBV12-4 and J is TRBJ2-3; D may be TRBD1 (5 bases). This sequence was found in an adult woman who had mild COVID-19 (a few samples of this study predate the infection). Cell type and time point are not known. Input material: PBMCs or a T cell subset sorted from them (not recorded which). The CDR3 region has the DNA TGTGCCAGCTCCTCTTATGGGGCCCGGAAGGGTACAGATACGCAGTATTTT. It yields the protein CASSSYGARKGTDTQYF.